The 25 T cell receptor beta chains given below trace back to one sample, sequenced in a study of tissue T cells after allogeneic stem cell transplantation. Assay used: immunoSEQ multiplex PCR; TCRdb lists only in-frame clones, some missing. Of approximately 47,000 clones in the sample, around 69% were seen once. Sequenced input: sorted cells pooled from one or two spleens. All receptors derive from a pool of C57BL/6 mice in good health.

Notes on this clone: These gene names are mouse names. Read sequence stops 1 residue before the CDR3 end, and the germline J gene provides the missing end. This sequence joins TRBV31 and TRBJ1-2, with 9 bases that match TRBD1. This CDR3 spans 15 amino acids. The ends lost 1 base at V and 0 bases at J; junction bases unmatched: 3. CDR1 GKSSPN and CDR2 SITVG come from the germline V gene. Partial CDR3 DNA: TGTGCCTGGAGTCCGGACAGGGGACCAAACTCCGACTACACC. Its translation: CAWSPDRGPNSDYT. From start to end, the CDR3 is CAWSPDRGPNSDYTF.

For this clone: Each gene name is a mouse one. Read sequence stops 1 residue before the CDR3 end, and the germline J gene provides the missing end. The chain joins TRBV3 to TRBJ1-2; 7 positions agree with TRBD1. The CDR3 length is 14 residues. Germline-derived CDR1 and CDR2 are SNHLY and FYNGKV (reference sequence). With 1 base clipped from V and 2 bases from J, the junction kept 1 base outside the gene matches. Partial CDR3 DNA: TGTGCCAGCAGCTTAGAACAGGGGAACTCCGACTACACC. It yields the protein CASSLEQGNSDYT. The full CDR3 sequence reads CASSLEQGNSDYTF.

This clone was counted only a few times. The gene symbols are mouse symbols. The CDR3 end is not reached by the read, which stops 1 residue before it; the germline J gene fills it in. The rearrangement links TRBV12-1 to TRBJ2-1; D gene ambiguous. The CDR3 is 13 residues long. The V gene lost 2 bases and the J gene lost 4 bases, with 8 bases spanning the gap. Germline CDR1 reads SGHSN; CDR2 reads HYEKVE. The part of the CDR3 DNA that was read is TGTGCCAGCTCTCAAAAACCGTATGCTGAGCAGTTC. This sequence encodes CASSQKPYAEQF. The full CDR3 is CASSQKPYAEQFF.

A remark on this clone: Mouse names are used for the genes. The read stops 1 residue short of the end of the CDR3; the missing end is completed from the germline J gene. The rearrangement links TRBV14 to TRBJ1-1, with D tentatively TRBD1 (6 bases). CDR1 is SGHDT, CDR2 FRDEAV, per germline. V gave up 4 bases and J gave up 0 bases, with 7 bases separating them. The CDR3 is made up of 13 amino acids. The CDR3 bases that were read are TGTGCCAGCAGTCAGGGGACAAACACAGAAGTCTTC. Translating it yields CASSQGTNTEVF. The CDR3 as a whole reads CASSQGTNTEVFF.

The sample holds one count of this clone. Gene names are the mouse ones. The read finishes 1 residue shy of the CDR3 end, and the germline J gene is used to complete it. The chain has TRBV16 and TRBJ2-2; 9 bases match TRBD2. Germline assignment: CDR1 SGHSA and CDR2 FRNQAP. CDR3 length: 16 amino acids. J gave up 0 bases and V 4 bases, and 3 bases lay outside the gene matches. The CDR3 protein is CASSYGLGTNTGQLYF. The CDR3 DNA, read in part, is TGTGCAAGCAGCTACGGACTGGGGACAAACACCGGGCAGCTCTAC.

A remark on this clone: Genes here carry mouse names. The read finishes 1 residue shy of the CDR3 end, and the germline J gene is used to complete it. The chain carries TRBV31 and TRBJ2-3, with no clear D. The CDR3 length is 13 residues. V was trimmed by 0 bases and J by 0 bases, leaving 4 bases between them. In germline, CDR1 is GKSSPN, CDR2 SITVG. The CDR3 DNA, read in part, is TGTGCCTGGAGTCTACACAGTGCAGAAACGCTGTAT. As protein: CAWSLHSAETLY. The entire CDR3 reads CAWSLHSAETLYF. Full variable domain (rest looked up from reference TRBV31 and TRBJ2-3): AQTIHQWPVAEIKAVGSPLSLGCTIKGKSSPNLYWYWQATGGTLQQLFYSITVGQVESVVQLNLSASRPKDDQFILSTEKLLLSHSGFYLCAWSLHSAETLYFGSGTRLTVL.

Worth noting for this clone: Mouse germline and gene names are used. The read ends 1 residue early relative to the CDR3; the germline J gene fills the gap. This sequence joins TRBV19 and TRBJ1-1; D is uncertain. Germline V lookup: CDR1 FNHDT, CDR2 SITEND (reference sequence). Deletions cut 0 bases from V and 0 bases from J, with 6 bases between. The CDR3 has 14 amino acids. The sequenced CDR3 bases are TGTGCCAGCAGTATAGGGATTGCAAACACAGAAGTCTTC. It encodes CASSIGIANTEVF. The entire CDR3 protein is CASSIGIANTEVFF.

Concerning this clone itself: Any gene name here is a mouse gene name. The read ends 1 residue early relative to the CDR3; the germline J gene fills the gap. The chain employs TRBV13-2 and TRBJ2-5; TRBD2 matches at 7 bases. V shed 1 base, J shed 3 bases, and the junction held 2 bases outside the gene matches. Per germline, CDR1 NNHNN and CDR2 SYGAGS (reference sequence). This CDR3 spans 14 amino acids. The CDR3 DNA, read in part, is TGTGCCAGCGGTGATCTCTGGGGGCAAGACACCCAGTAC. As protein: CASGDLWGQDTQY. In full, the CDR3 is CASGDLWGQDTQYF.

Of note for this clone: The genes are named according to mouse. The CDR3 goes on 1 residue after the read ends, and that part is filled in from the germline J gene. This CDR3 is also generated by other DNA sequences in the sample. V usage is TRBV16 and J usage is TRBJ2-3; D ambiguous. CDR3 length: 12 amino acids. The V end lost 5 bases, the J end lost 0 bases, and 3 bases lay between the germline ends. Germline CDR1 reads SGHSA; CDR2 reads FRNQAP. CDR3 DNA (partial): TGTGCAAGCAGCCTCAGTGCAGAAACGCTGTAT. This translates into CASSLSAETLY. The entire CDR3 protein reads CASSLSAETLYF. The whole variable domain, filled in from reference TRBV16 and TRBJ2-3, reads NAGVIQTPRHKVTGKGQEATLWCEPISGHSAVFWYRQTIVQGLEFLTYFRNQAPIDDSGMPKERFSAQMPNQSHSTLKIQSTQPQDSAVYLCASSLSAETLYFGSGTRLTVL.

Comment on this clone: The genes are named according to mouse. The CDR3 spells CASSMDPNERLFF. Incomplete CDR3 DNA: TGTGCCAGCAGTATGGACCCCAACGAAAGATTATTT. The chain combines TRBV19 with TRBJ1-4, with D uncertain. With the read ending 1 residue before the CDR3 end, the germline J gene is used to fill in that end. V dropped 2 bases and J dropped 3 bases, with 5 bases sitting between them. CDR1 FNHDT and CDR2 SITEND come from the germline V gene (reference sequence). The CDR3 is made up of 13 amino acids.

This clone was observed a few times. Mouse names are used for the genes. The sequenced fragment ends 1 residue before the CDR3 boundary, so the rest is inferred from the germline J gene. V usage is TRBV1 and J usage is TRBJ1-5; 10 nucleotides match TRBD1. V dropped 4 bases and J dropped 4; count of bases not matched to a gene: 1. This CDR3 is built from 14 residues. CDR1 and CDR2 (germline): NSQYPW, LRSPGD (reference sequence). This chain's CDR3 is CTCSGTGGNQAPLF. The sequenced part of the CDR3 DNA is TGCACCTGCAGTGGGACAGGGGGGAACCAGGCTCCGCTT.

Remarks on this clone: Genes and germline are mouse. The read ends 1 residue early relative to the CDR3; the germline J gene fills the gap. The V gene is TRBV13-1, the J gene TRBJ2-7; D remains ambiguous. The germline V and J ends were trimmed by 7 bases and 0 bases, with 11 bases remaining between them. Per germline, CDR1 NSHNY and CDR2 SYGAGN. This CDR3 has 13 amino acids. Partial CDR3 DNA: TGTGCCAGCTCCACACCCAGCTCCTATGAACAGTAC. This translates into CASSTPSSYEQY. The whole CDR3 reads CASSTPSSYEQYF.

This clone was counted only a few times. The gene names here belong to mouse. The read halts 1 residue ahead of the CDR3 end, with the missing end drawn from the germline J gene. This chain connects TRBV13-3 to TRBJ2-7; D is unresolved. The CDR3 is 11 residues long. Per the germline V gene, CDR1 is NNHDY and CDR2 is SYVADS. V lost 4 bases, J lost 2 bases, and 4 bases lay in between. CDR3 loop: CASSTAYEQYF. The DNA read from the CDR3 is TGTGCCAGCAGTACAGCCTATGAACAGTAC.

To note about this clone: Mouse names are used for the genes. The read ends 1 residue before the CDR3 terminus; that terminus is restored from the germline J gene. The gene calls are TRBV13-2 and TRBJ2-5; D is possibly TRBD2 (7 bases). The germline gives CDR1 NNHNN, CDR2 SYGAGS (reference sequence). The CDR3 length is 13 residues. V was clipped by 2 bases and J by 4 bases, with 8 bases between them. The CDR3 here is CASGEGGEDTQYF. The covered CDR3 bases are TGTGCCAGCGGTGAAGGGGGGGAAGACACCCAGTAC.

This clone was found a few times. Genes here carry mouse names. The CDR3 end falls 1 residue outside the read, so it is completed with the germline J gene. The chain couples TRBV20 to TRBJ1-4; D gene uncertain. Trimming took off 2 bases at V and 5 bases at J, with 6 bases between the two ends. Germline CDR1 GFQATS, CDR2 STVNSAI. This CDR3 spans 12 amino acids. The CDR3 loop reads CGARHRNERLFF. The sequenced part of the CDR3 DNA is TGTGGTGCTAGGCACAGAAACGAAAGATTATTT.

Notes on this clone: Mouse germline and gene names are used. The missing CDR3 end, 1 residue past where the read stops, is filled in from the germline J gene. The chain couples TRBV13-2 to TRBJ2-7; 12 bases agree with TRBD2. With V trimmed by 3 bases and J by 4 bases, 5 bases remained unmatched. Germline V gene sequence: CDR1 NNHNN, CDR2 SYGAGS (reference sequence). CDR3 size: 15 residues. The CDR3 sequence: CASGGPGLGGYEQYF. The sequenced CDR3 bases are TGTGCCAGCGGTGGCCCGGGACTGGGGGGATATGAACAGTAC.

About this clone: Mouse gene names apply. The read comes to an end 1 residue before the CDR3 does, leaving the germline J gene to fill in the end. V and J are TRBV13-1 and TRBJ2-7; D not resolved. Trimming pared 5 bases from V and 0 bases from J, leaving 9 bases between. The germline gives CDR1 NSHNY, CDR2 SYGAGN. The CDR3 length is 13 residues. The DNA read from the CDR3 is TGTGCCAGCAGGGGAGGGAGCTCCTATGAACAGTAC. Translating it yields CASRGGSSYEQY. The full-length CDR3 reads as CASRGGSSYEQYF.

About this clone: Gene names and germline match the mouse. The CDR3 end is not reached by the read, which stops 1 residue before it; the germline J gene fills it in. The rearrangement joins TRBV16 to TRBJ1-1; D is unclear. Germline V gene data show CDR1 as SGHSA and CDR2 as FRNQAP. The V and J ends lost 8 bases and 3 bases respectively, with 4 bases between them. The CDR3 has 10 amino acids. CDR3 DNA, as far as it was read: TGTGCAAGCGTGGACACAGAAGTCTTC. This sequence encodes CASVDTEVF. The full CDR3 is CASVDTEVFF. The variable domain in full, completed from reference TRBV16 and TRBJ1-1, reads NAGVIQTPRHKVTGKGQEATLWCEPISGHSAVFWYRQTIVQGLEFLTYFRNQAPIDDSGMPKERFSAQMPNQSHSTLKIQSTQPQDSAVYLCASVDTEVFFGKGTRLTVV.

Of note for this clone: Mouse gene names apply. The read ends 1 residue shy of where the CDR3 ends; the end is completed using the germline J gene. The chain employs TRBV2 and TRBJ2-5, with 7 bases lining up with TRBD2. Per the germline V gene, CDR1 is LGHNA and CDR2 is YSYQKL. The CDR3 is 14 amino acids. After removal of 2 bases from V and 3 bases from J, the junction contained 2 bases not matched to a gene. The sequenced CDR3 bases are TGTGCCAGCAGCCAATCTGGGGGTCAAGACACCCAGTAC. Residues: CASSQSGGQDTQY. The complete CDR3 protein is CASSQSGGQDTQYF.

Turning to this clone: Germline and genes here are mouse. The read halts 1 residue ahead of the CDR3 end, with the missing end drawn from the germline J gene. The chain employs TRBV13-2 and TRBJ2-3; 10 bases match TRBD2. The CDR3 has 16 residues. CDR1 and CDR2 (germline): NNHNN, SYGAGS (reference sequence). The junction had 5 bases not matched to a gene; V was cut back by 1 base and J by 3 bases. The CDR3 loop is CASGDPWGGRAETLYF. Incomplete CDR3 DNA: TGTGCCAGCGGTGATCCCTGGGGGGGCCGCGCAGAAACGCTGTAT.

In the case of this clone: The genes and germline here are from mouse. The CDR3 extends 1 residue past the end of the read, so its final part is completed from the germline J gene. This chain uses TRBV15 with TRBJ2-3; D not certain. The CDR3 runs to 11 residues. Germline CDR1 SGHND, CDR2 FRSKSL. V lost 6 bases and J lost 0, with 1 base in between. This chain's CDR3 is CASRSAETLYF. The sequenced CDR3 bases are TGTGCCAGCAGGAGTGCAGAAACGCTGTAT.

As to this clone: Gene names are mouse gene names. The CDR3 end falls 1 residue outside the read, so it is completed with the germline J gene. The chain uses TRBV4 and TRBJ2-5; 11 bases match TRBD2. This CDR3 is built from 15 residues. With 5 bases clipped from V and 4 bases from J, the junction kept 5 bases outside the gene matches. Per germline, CDR1 LGHDT and CDR2 YNNKQL (reference sequence). CDR3 protein: CASSLDWGGEDTQYF. The sequenced CDR3 bases are TGTGCCAGCAGCCTAGACTGGGGGGGAGAAGACACCCAGTAC.

Comment on this clone: Gene and germline names: mouse. CDR3 DNA, as far as it was read: TGTGCCTGGAGTCTAGAGGGGACAGGAAACTCCGACTACACC. It translates to CAWSLEGTGNSDYT. The complete CDR3 protein is CAWSLEGTGNSDYTF. The chain has TRBV31 and TRBJ1-2, with 8 bases lining up with TRBD1. The read gets to within 1 residue of the CDR3 end, and the germline J gene fills in the rest. V lost 0 bases, J lost 1 base, and 4 bases stayed unmatched. The CDR3 consists of 15 residues. Germline V CDR1 and CDR2: GKSSPN, SITVG.

A remark on this clone: Gene names are mouse gene names. The read is 1 residue too short to cover the CDR3 end, so that end is filled in from the germline J gene. The rearrangement uses TRBV31 and TRBJ2-7, with a tentative D call TRBD1 (6 bases). The CDR3 covers 12 residues. The germline V gene encodes CDR1 GKSSPN and CDR2 SITVG. V dropped 3 bases and J dropped 4 bases, with 10 bases sitting between them. The CDR3 spells CAWSPGTYEQYF. The covered CDR3 bases are TGTGCCTGGAGCCCCGGGACATATGAACAGTAC.

Of note for this clone: The germline and genes are mouse ones. Sequencing ends 1 residue short of the CDR3 end; the germline J gene provides the rest. The chain combines TRBV31 with TRBJ1-2; 9 bases match TRBD1. With V trimmed by 3 bases and J by 6 bases, 5 bases remained unmatched. Germline loops: CDR1 GKSSPN, CDR2 SITVG. This CDR3 spans 13 amino acids. The part of the CDR3 DNA that was read is TGTGCCTGGAGGCTACAGGGGGCTCCCGACTACACC. Its protein is CAWRLQGAPDYT. The whole CDR3 region reads CAWRLQGAPDYTF.